Listed below are T cell receptor beta chains from one sample, sequenced in a study of T cells in tumors after PD-1 blockade. Clones were sequenced by immunoSEQ multiplex PCR, and TCRdb holds only the in-frame ones, with some missing. Counted here are 20,000 to 25,000 clones, around four fifths occurring once; the ten biggest clones make up around 28%. This specimen was PBMCs, taken before anti-PD-1 treatment. These receptors were obtained from a human donor with basal cell carcinoma. Each CDR3 is given with its conserved first and last residue. Fields, in order: CDR3 DNA, CDR3 protein, D gene, V gene, clone size, J gene. A D gene is named only where the DNA matches it firmly. The listing skips clone size in some rows; elsewhere it reads once, few, many or a size class.

DNA: TGTGCCAGCAGCCCGTCGTTTGGGCAGGGTCACGAGCAGTACTTC
CDR3: CASSPSFGQGHEQYF
D: .
V: TRBV4-2
size: .
J: TRBJ2-7

DNA: TGTGCCAGCAGTGAAGCCTGGGTGGGTGAAAAACTGTTTTTT
CDR3: CASSEAWVGEKLFF
D: .
V: TRBV2
size: .
J: TRBJ1-4

DNA: TGCGCCAGCAGCCAAGAACTAGCGGGAGGCAGCACAGATACGCAGTATTTT
CDR3: CASSQELAGGSTDTQYF
D: TRBD2
V: TRBV4-1
size: .
J: TRBJ2-3

DNA: TGCAGTGCTAGTCACAGTTATAATGAAAAACTGTTTTTT
CDR3: CSASHSYNEKLFF
D: .
V: TRBV20-1
size: .
J: TRBJ1-4

DNA: TGTGCCAGCAGCTCAGGGATGAGGACAGGCTCCTACGAGCAGTACTTC
CDR3: CASSSGMRTGSYEQYF
D: TRBD1
V: TRBV5-5
size: few
J: TRBJ2-7

DNA: TGTGCCAGTCAACAAGGGGCGGGAGAGGGTGAGCAGTTCTTC
CDR3: CASQQGAGEGEQFF
D: TRBD2
V: TRBV19
size: .
J: TRBJ2-1

DNA: TGTGCCAGCAGCCAAACGACTAGCGGGGCCTACGAGCAGTACTTC
CDR3: CASSQTTSGAYEQYF
D: TRBD2
V: TRBV4-2
size: .
J: TRBJ2-7

DNA: TGTGCCAGCAGCTCGCCCGTTAGAGCTGGTATCCAGGTTGGCTACACCTTC
CDR3: CASSSPVRAGIQVGYTF
D: .
V: TRBV13
size: .
J: TRBJ1-2

DNA: TGTGCCAGCAGCAAGGGGACTAGTCGGAATGAGCAGTTCTTC
CDR3: CASSKGTSRNEQFF
D: TRBD2
V: TRBV11-3
size: .
J: TRBJ2-1

DNA: TGTGCCAGCAGTATCCATATAGCGGGAGGGTTAGATACGCAGTATTTT
CDR3: CASSIHIAGGLDTQYF
D: TRBD2
V: TRBV7-2
size: .
J: TRBJ2-3

DNA: TGTGCCAGCAGTTTCCCCTACACCGGGGAGCTGTTTTTT
CDR3: CASSFPYTGELFF
D: .
V: TRBV28
size: .
J: TRBJ2-2

DNA: TGTGCCAGCAGCCGACTGCCCCGGACAGATAACTATGGCTACACCTTC
CDR3: CASSRLPRTDNYGYTF
D: .
V: TRBV4-2
size: .
J: TRBJ1-2

DNA: TGCGCCAGCAGCCAAGATCAGAGGCCGAGCCACTATGGCTACACCTTC
CDR3: CASSQDQRPSHYGYTF
D: .
V: TRBV4-3
size: .
J: TRBJ1-2

DNA: TGCGCCAGCACAACGGGGGGGCCCCACAATGAGCAGTTCTTC
CDR3: CASTTGGPHNEQFF
D: TRBD2
V: TRBV5-1
size: once
J: TRBJ2-1

DNA: TGTGCCAGCAGGAATCTCCAAGGCGCCGGGGAGCTGTTTTTT
CDR3: CASRNLQGAGELFF
D: .
V: TRBV2
size: .
J: TRBJ2-2

DNA: TGTGCCAGTAGTATCCTAGCTGCAACTAATGAAAAACTGTTTTTT
CDR3: CASSILAATNEKLFF
D: .
V: TRBV19
size: .
J: TRBJ1-4

DNA: TGTGCCAGCACAAACAGCAGGGGGATGGACACTGAAGCTTTCTTT
CDR3: CASTNSRGMDTEAFF
D: TRBD1
V: TRBV25-1
size: .
J: TRBJ1-1

DNA: TGTGCTAGTGGTTTGCTGGGGCCCGGTCAGCCCCAGCATTTT
CDR3: CASGLLGPGQPQHF
D: .
V: TRBV12-5
size: .
J: TRBJ1-5

DNA: TGTGCCATCAGTGAGCAGGTGTTAAACACCGGGGAGCTGTTTTTT
CDR3: CAISEQVLNTGELFF
D: .
V: TRBV10-3
size: .
J: TRBJ2-2

DNA: TGTGCCAGCAGCCAGAACGGACAGGCTGCTGGCTACACCTTC
CDR3: CASSQNGQAAGYTF
D: TRBD1
V: TRBV6-2/TRBV6-3
size: few
J: TRBJ1-2

DNA: TGTGCCAGCAGCCCGGGACGGAGCACCGGGGAGCTGTTTTTT
CDR3: CASSPGRSTGELFF
D: .
V: TRBV4-2
size: .
J: TRBJ2-2

DNA: TGTGCCAGTAGTTTGGGGTTTTTTAGCGGGACCTACGAGCAGTACTTC
CDR3: CASSLGFFSGTYEQYF
D: TRBD2
V: TRBV19
size: medium-sized
J: TRBJ2-7